The 3 T cell receptor beta chains in this list originate from one sample, sequenced in a study of tumor-infiltrating lymphocytes in localized non-small cell lung cancer. The assay was immunoSEQ multiplex PCR, and TCRdb's table has in-frame clones only and misses some. The sample has around 7,000 clones, around 60% seen once; the top ten hold approximately 13%. What was sequenced was uninvolved lung tissue not adjacent to the tumor. These receptors came from a human donor with non-small cell lung cancer.

The chain joins TRBV7-2 to TRBJ2-7; D unclear. Germline V gene data show CDR1 as SGHTA and CDR2 as FQGNSA. CDR3 size: 11 residues. V was pared by 4 bases and J by 4 bases, with 5 bases between. The CDR3 reads CASSYRYEQYF. The DNA for the CDR3 is TGTGCCAGCAGCTATCGGTACGAGCAGTACTTC.

CDR3 in amino acids: CASSLNRGQETQYF. The DNA of the CDR3 is TGTGCCAGCAGCTTGAACAGGGGTCAAGAGACCCAGTACTTC. The rearrangement joins TRBV11-2 to TRBJ2-5; 7 bases align to TRBD1. The CDR3 has 14 amino acids. Germline V CDR1 and CDR2: SGHAT, FQNNGV. The J segment lost 2 bases and the V segment lost 3 bases, leaving 3 bases of the junction unmatched.

The chain employs TRBV9 and TRBJ2-3, with a weak D call TRBD2 (5 bases). From germline, CDR1 is SGDLS and CDR2 YYNGEE. There are 15 residues in the CDR3. The V gene lost 3 bases and the J gene lost 5 bases, with 16 bases spanning the gap. In DNA form, the CDR3 reads TGTGCCAGCAGCGGAGGGCCTGAGGGCGGAGATACGCAGTATTTT. Translating gives CASSGGPEGGDTQYF.